This T cell receptor (beta chain) was profiled in a study of OX40 agonist ivuxolimab in advanced cancers. Assay used: immunoSEQ multiplex PCR; TCRdb lists only in-frame clones, some missing. The top ten hold approximately 2.5% of the sample, which has tens of thousands of clones, more than 65% seen once. The sample here was CD4+ or CD8+ T cells sorted from blood, taken in a trial of the OX40 agonist ivuxolimab. This receptor was identified in an adult with an advanced solid tumor such as melanoma, head and neck, liver or kidney cancer.

The CDR3 DNA sequence: TGTGCCAGCAGCTTGACGGGCGACAGCCAAGAGACCCAGTACTTC. Translated, it gives CASSLTGDSQETQYF. The rearrangement links TRBV5-6 to TRBJ2-5, with a weak D call TRBD1 (5 bases). Germline V gene data show CDR1 as SGHDT and CDR2 as YYEEEE. Trimming stripped 1 base from V and 1 base from J, with 11 bases between. The CDR3 has 15 residues. Complete variable domain (other parts from reference TRBV5-6 and TRBJ2-5): DAGVTQSPTHLIKTRGQQVTLRCSPKSGHDTVSWYQQALGQGPQFIFQYYEEEERQRGNFPDRFSGHQFPNYSSELNVNALLLGDSALYLCASSLTGDSQETQYFGPGTRLLVL.